Listed below are T cell receptor beta chains from one sample, sequenced in a study of blood T cell repertoires in COVID-19. TCRdb's table, derived via immunoSEQ multiplex PCR, lists solely in-frame clones and lacks some. The sample includes tens of thousands of clones, approximately 80% seen only once; the top ten take 2% to 2.5%. The specimen sequenced was peripheral blood. All receptors come from a man aged 65 to 85 with COVID-19, enrolled during active disease. CDR3s include the opening cysteine and the closing phenylalanine or tryptophan. Each record gives: J gene, clone size, V gene, D gene, CDR3 DNA, CDR3 protein. A D gene is named only where the DNA matches it firmly. A clone size is listed for some rows: how often the clone was seen (once, few, many), or a class if it is expanded.

>TRBJ1-2|NA|TRBV4-3|TRBD1
TGCGCCAGCAGCCAGGAAAGGACAGGGGGCCTTGGTGGCTACACCTTC
CASSQERTGGLGGYTF
>TRBJ1-2|NA|TRBV6-4|TRBD1
TGTGCCAGCAGTGATTCCAGGGGGATCCGGGGCTACACCTTC
CASSDSRGIRGYTF
>TRBJ2-1|NA|TRBV19|TRBD2
TGTGCCAGTAGGCGGGAGGTCTCCTACAATGAGCAGTTCTTC
CASRREVSYNEQFF
>TRBJ2-6|NA|TRBV5-4|TRBD2
TGTGCCAGCAGCTTGGGACTAGCGGGAGTATTTGGGGCCAACGTCCTGACTTTC
CASSLGLAGVFGANVLTF
>TRBJ1-2|few|TRBV28|NA
TGTGCCAGCAGTTTAGGAGCCGACAGCGCCGGCTACACCTTC
CASSLGADSAGYTF
>TRBJ1-4|NA|TRBV11-2|NA
TGTGCCAGCAGCCTAGGTTCGGTTGAAAAACTGTTTTTT
CASSLGSVEKLFF
>TRBJ2-1|NA|TRBV28|TRBD2
TGTGCCAGCAGTTTACCAGCCCCGGGACTAGCTTCGCATGAGCAGTTCTTC
CASSLPAPGLASHEQFF
>TRBJ1-1|once|TRBV27|TRBD1
TGTGCCAGCAGGACAGGGTTACTTGAAGCTTTCTTT
CASRTGLLEAFF
>TRBJ1-5|NA|TRBV28|NA
TGTGCCAGCAGTTTAGGAGTCCCGGTGAAGACCCAGCATTTT
CASSLGVPVKTQHF
>TRBJ2-1|NA|TRBV10-3|NA
TGTGCCATCAGTGGGGAGGGGGATTCCTACAATGAGCAGTTCTTC
CAISGEGDSYNEQFF
>TRBJ2-1|NA|TRBV11-2|NA
TGTGCCAGCAGCTTAGTTATAGGTCTAGTTAAAAATGAGCAGTTCTTC
CASSLVIGLVKNEQFF